This T cell receptor (beta chain) was documented in a study of blood T cell repertoires in COVID-19. Study-level information: The analysed material was cDNA or gDNA that came from T cells, B-cell-depleted T cells, or PBMCs.

Looked up from germline, CDR1 is SGHAT and CDR2 is FQNNGV. V lost 2 bases, J lost 0 bases, and 6 bases stayed unmatched. The CDR3 totals 17 residues. Cohort placement rested on clinical history that participants reported themselves. Recovery meant two consecutive negative NP/OP PCR tests, professional clearance, or resolved symptoms. Produced via immunoSEQ multiplex PCR; TCRdb's table is partial and in-frame only. Of 250,000 or so clones listed, roughly 80% were seen once; the top ten hold about 3.5%. This TCR was recovered from a man aged 50-59 years who had recovered from COVID-19. The rearrangement joins TRBV11-2 to TRBJ2-7, with 11 bases lining up with TRBD2. Sample: PBMCs or T cells enriched from blood (not recorded which). The CDR3 DNA reads TGTGCCAGCAGCTTACTAGCGGGGGGCGCCCTCTCCTACGAGCAGTACTTC. Translating gives CASSLLAGGALSYEQYF.